One sample yielded the 20 T cell receptor beta chains listed below, sequenced in a study of identifying expanded T cells in peripheral blood. The protocol was immunoSEQ multiplex PCR, while the TCRdb copy is restricted to in-frame clones and leaves out a portion. The sample holds approximately 86,000 clones; around 83% are singletons and the top ten take less than 5%. The sample taken for sequencing was blood. The receptors were gathered from a person between 18 and 70 years old in good health.

The rearrangement uses TRBV6-1 and TRBJ2-7; no clear D gene. V lost 6 bases and J lost 2, with 11 bases in between. The CDR3 spans 13 residues. CDR1 and CDR2 (germline): MNHNS, SASEGT. CDR3 coding DNA: TGTGCCAGCAGATCCCAGAACCCCTACGAGCAGTACTTC. Its translation is CASRSQNPYEQYF.

The chain combines TRBV30 with TRBJ2-5, with D perhaps matching TRBD2 (6 bases). The J call may be faulty, since TRBJ2-7 better matches the DNA end. The CDR3 consists of 12 residues. The germline V gene encodes CDR1 GTSNPN and CDR2 SVGIG (reference sequence). The CDR3 spells CAWSRRGLEQYF. CDR3 DNA: TGTGCCTGGAGCAGGCGGGGCCTCGAGCAGTACTTC.

This sequence joins TRBV11-2 and TRBJ1-2, with D possibly TRBD1 on 5 matching bases. Germline V gives CDR1 SGHAT, CDR2 FQNNGV. The V gene lost 5 bases and the J gene lost 1 base, with 11 bases spanning the gap. The CDR3 spans 14 residues. The CDR3 region has the DNA TGTGCCAGCAGCCGCCCCGGGGGTAACTATGGCTACACCTTC. Its translation is CASSRPGGNYGYTF.

This chain uses TRBV6-6 with TRBJ2-2; possibly TRBD1 for D (6 bases). This CDR3 contains 14 residues. The germline gives CDR1 MNHNY, CDR2 SVGAGI (reference sequence). Trimming stripped 6 bases from V and 5 bases from J, with 13 bases between. CDR3 region: CASRETGKTGELFF. DNA for the CDR3: TGTGCCAGCAGAGAAACAGGGAAAACCGGGGAGCTGTTTTTT.

This clone has just a few counts. This chain uses TRBV7-2 with TRBJ1-5; TRBD1 matches at 9 bases. The CDR3 extends over 15 amino acids. After removal of 4 bases from V and 6 bases from J, the junction contained 7 bases not matched to a gene. Germline lookup yields CDR1 SGHTA and CDR2 FQGNSA. CDR3 sequence reads: CASSSSTGGTQPQHF. CDR3 bases: TGTGCCAGCAGCTCCTCCACAGGGGGCACTCAGCCCCAGCATTTT.

The rearrangement uses TRBV7-9 and TRBJ2-7, with 9 bases lining up with TRBD2. With V trimmed by 5 bases and J by 1 base, 9 bases remained unmatched. CDR3 length equals 16 residues. Per the germline V gene, CDR1 is SEHNR and CDR2 is FQNEAQ (reference sequence). The CDR3 here is CASSRFSGGPSYEQYF. DNA of the CDR3: TGTGCCAGCAGCCGATTTAGCGGGGGTCCTTCCTACGAGCAGTACTTC.

V gene TRBV2 combines with J gene TRBJ2-1, with D perhaps TRBD2 (6 bases). The CDR3 contains 17 residues. From germline, CDR1 is SNHLY and CDR2 FYNNEI. The ends were cut back, 6 bases at V and 7 bases at J, with 25 bases in the middle. CDR3 DNA sequence: TGTGCCAGCAGAGATCGGCAGGTTTGGACTACGGGTAATGAGCAGTTCTTC. Translated: CASRDRQVWTTGNEQFF.

This clone was counted between two and nine times. The chain uses TRBV7-9 and TRBJ1-2; TRBD1 matches 9 bases. The CDR3 has 14 amino acids. The trim removed 5 bases at V and 4 bases at J, leaving 5 bases unmatched. Per germline, CDR1 SEHNR and CDR2 FQNEAQ (reference sequence). The CDR3 here is CASSPGTGFYGYTF. In nucleotides, the CDR3 is TGTGCCAGCAGCCCCGGGACAGGGTTCTATGGCTACACCTTC.

The chain couples TRBV7-8 to TRBJ1-6; maybe TRBD1 (5 bases). The V end lost 0 bases, the J end lost 0 bases, and 18 bases lay between the germline ends. The CDR3 length is 20 residues. Germline V lookup: CDR1 SGHVS, CDR2 FQNEAQ. This CDR3 is CASSLAYNSGGSSYNSPLHF. CDR3 DNA sequence: TGTGCCAGCAGCTTAGCGTATAACTCGGGGGGTAGCTCCTATAATTCACCCCTCCACTTT.

The J gene is TRBJ2-3, the V gene TRBV7-2; D is unresolved. Germline loops: CDR1 SGHTA, CDR2 FQGNSA. The CDR3 contains 14 residues. The V end was cut by 1 base, the J end by 11 bases, with 16 bases between. The CDR3 is CASSLVSRPAMQYF. The CDR3 DNA is TGTGCCAGCAGCTTAGTATCCAGGCCAGCCATGCAGTATTTT.

This clone has only one observation. The rearrangement joins TRBV29-1 to TRBJ1-4; 7 nucleotides agree with TRBD1. Germline V gene sequence: CDR1 SQVTM, CDR2 ANQGSEA. V dropped 5 bases and J dropped 6; count of bases not matched to a gene: 6. CDR3 length equals 13 residues. The CDR3 nucleotides read TGCAGCGTTCGGGGGACAGCTTATGAAAAACTGTTTTTT. This translates into CSVRGTAYEKLFF. Using reference TRBV29-1 and TRBJ1-4 for the parts outside the CDR3, the full variable domain is SAVISQKPSRDICQRGTSLTIQCQVDSQVTMMFWYRQQPGQSLTLIATANQGSEATYESGFVIDKFPISRPNLTFSTLTVSNMSPEDSSIYLCSVRGTAYEKLFFGSGTQLSVL.

This chain uses TRBV2 with TRBJ1-5; TRBD1 is a possible D gene (5 bases). The CDR3 totals 15 residues. Germline CDR1 is SNHLY and CDR2 is FYNNEI. V gave up 2 bases and J gave up 0 bases, with 8 bases separating them. CDR3 sequence: CASSERGYSNQPQHF. CDR3 DNA: TGTGCCAGCAGTGAACGGGGCTATAGCAATCAGCCCCAGCATTTT.

The chain uses TRBV6-6 and TRBJ2-4, with D perhaps TRBD2 (5 bases). V was trimmed by 6 bases and J by 4 bases, leaving 13 bases between them. Germline V gene lookup returns CDR1 MNHNY and CDR2 SVGAGI (reference sequence). CDR3 length: 14 amino acids. The CDR3 DNA reads as TGTGCCAGCAGGTCGACCGGAGGTAAAAACATTCAGTACTTC. This gives the protein CASRSTGGKNIQYF.

The rearrangement joins TRBV7-9 to TRBJ2-1; D gene unclear. Germline CDR1 reads SEHNR; CDR2 reads FQNEAQ (reference sequence). The CDR3 has 12 residues. V was pared by 6 bases and J by 5 bases, with 8 bases between. The CDR3 loop is CASSSGDNEQFF. DNA for the CDR3: TGTGCCAGCAGTAGTGGTGACAATGAGCAGTTCTTC. Looking up the rest from reference TRBV7-9 and TRBJ2-1 gives the full variable domain: DTGVSQNPRHKITKRGQNVTFRCDPISEHNRLYWYRQTLGQGPEFLTYFQNEAQLEKSRLLSDRFSAERPKGSFSTLEIQRTEQGDSAMYLCASSSGDNEQFFGPGTRLTVL.

Details on this clone: Other DNA sequences from this sample encode an identical CDR3 as well. The V and J genes are TRBV5-6 and TRBJ2-7, with a weak D call TRBD1 (5 bases). The germline V gene has CDR1 SGHDT and CDR2 YYEEEE. V was pared by 2 bases and J by 6 bases, with 9 bases between. This CDR3 comprises 12 residues. CDR3 in DNA: TGTGCCAGCAGCTTAAGGGGCCGCGAGCAGTACTTC. Protein product: CASSLRGREQYF.

The chain links TRBV12-5 to TRBJ2-3; 7 bases match TRBD2. Trimming took 4 bases from V and 5 from J; bases not matched to a gene: 6. CDR3 length: 14 amino acids. Looked up from germline, CDR1 is LGHNT and CDR2 is FRNRAP. The DNA of the CDR3 is TGTGCTAGTGGTTGGGGCCGCGGGGGAGATACGCAGTATTTT. The encoded protein is CASGWGRGGDTQYF.

This clone was recorded many times. The V gene is TRBV12-5, the J gene TRBJ1-5; no firm D call. The CDR3 is 14 amino acids. V was clipped by 0 bases and J by 9 bases, with 12 bases between them. The germline CDR1 and CDR2 sequences are LGHNT and FRNRAP. CDR3 DNA: TGTGCTAGTGGTTTGGTGCAAGGGTTTGGGCCCCAGCATTTT. Its translation is CASGLVQGFGPQHF.

V is TRBV7-9 and J is TRBJ2-2; 9 bases match TRBD2. The CDR3 has 16 residues. J gave up 4 bases and V 2 bases, and 5 bases lay outside the gene matches. Germline CDR1 and CDR2: SEHNR and FQNEAQ (reference sequence). The CDR3 here is CASSLSSGGTTGELFF. CDR3 DNA sequence: TGTGCCAGCAGCTTATCCAGCGGGGGGACCACCGGGGAGCTGTTTTTT.

The chain employs TRBV4-3 and TRBJ2-7, with D perhaps TRBD1 (6 bases). The CDR3 sequence is 16 residues long. Looked up from germline, CDR1 is LGHNA and CDR2 is YSLEER. The V end was cut by 4 bases, the J end by 0 bases, with 16 bases between. CDR3 nucleotides: TGCGCCAGCAGCCCCCTTAGGACAGCTTCCTCCTACGAGCAGTACTTC. Protein: CASSPLRTASSYEQYF.

This clone occurred once. The chain is built from TRBV4-3 and TRBJ2-1; 11 bases line up with TRBD2. Germline trimming cut 3 bases from V and 5 bases from J; bases unmatched to any gene: 9. Germline lookup yields CDR1 LGHNA and CDR2 YSLEER. This CDR3 has 17 amino acids. The CDR3 loop reads CASSHNIPSGGNNEQFF. For the CDR3, the DNA is TGCGCCAGCAGCCATAATATCCCTAGCGGGGGGAACAATGAGCAGTTCTTC.